The 5 T cell receptor beta chains given below trace back to one sample, sequenced in a study of blood T cells in healthy people across ages (dated by TCRdb to the mid-2010s). The receptor library was made with 5' RACE. Sequencing used an Illumina HiSeq 2500. The second PCR ran for about 6 to 12 cycles and used a J-beta primer mix along with a sample-barcoded 5' primer. The public reads were reprocessed in TCRdb via fastp at Q25 and MiXCR, keeping in-frame beta chains. Duplicate CDR3 protein sequences are folded into a single record with the most common DNA and genes. Within this sample are around 280,000 distinct CDR3 sequences, with 25% to 30% of them counted one time only. The top ten hold approximately 30% of the sample. Material: blood. These receptors were taken from a woman aged 70-85 years in good health.

The V call is TRBV6-1, the J call TRBJ1-1, with D unresolved. The V gene's germline CDR1 is MNHNS and CDR2 SASEGT. Trimming took off 5 bases at V and 8 bases at J, with 15 bases between the two ends. The CDR3 totals 13 residues. CDR3 coding DNA: TGTGCCAGCAGTCGGGCCACGGAGACCGAAGCTTTCTTT. The encoded protein is CASSRATETEAFF.

This clonotype was observed a few times. The chain is built from TRBV11-2 and TRBJ2-5; D is unclear. There are 14 residues in the CDR3. Germline CDR1 SGHAT, CDR2 FQNNGV. V lost 5 bases and J 1 base, leaving 11 bases between the germline ends. The CDR3 DNA sequence: TGTGCCAGCAGCATCGAGGAGTCCCAAGAGACCCAGTACTTC. This translates into CASSIEESQETQYF.

J is TRBJ1-3 and V is TRBV6-2 or TRBV6-3, with a tentative D call TRBD1 (6 bases). Trimming stripped 6 bases from V and 2 bases from J, with 29 bases between. CDR3 size: 20 residues. Germline assignment: CDR1 MNHEY and CDR2 SVGEGT. CDR3 sequence: CASSLRGTQSLLRPGNTIYF. In DNA form, the CDR3 reads TGTGCCAGCAGCCTTCGGGGGACACAATCTTTACTCAGGCCTGGAAACACCATATATTTT.

This clonotype has only a few counts. The chain joins TRBV21-1 to TRBJ1-2; the listed D gene, TRBD1, was not tested against the DNA. TRBV21-1 is described as a pseudogene. This CDR3 is built from 15 residues. The CDR3 loop reads CASSKGGARSYGYTF. DNA for the CDR3: TGTGCCAGCAGCAAAGGGGGGGCGCGGAGCTATGGCTACACCTTC.

This clonotype was counted a few times. An end of the junction does not agree with germline; a read error may underlie this. This chain uses TRBV6-2 or TRBV6-3 with TRBJ2-5; D is possibly TRBD2 (6 bases). Germline CDR1 reads MNHEY; CDR2 reads SVGEGT. This CDR3 comprises 13 residues. The CDR3 nucleotides are TGTGCCGGCAGACTAGGTGGGGGAGAGACCCAGTACTTC. The encoded protein is CAGRLGGGETQYF.